Listed below are T cell receptor beta chains from one sample, sequenced in a study of control samples from healthy donors and cancer patients. This table comes from immunoSEQ multiplex PCR, and its TCRdb copy is limited to in-frame clones, with some not included. The sample contains 170,000 or so clones, approximately 94% of which appear only once. The sample taken for sequencing was blood. The receptors originated from a woman between 18 and 29 years old in good health. The CDR3 runs from the conserved cysteine through the conserved F or W. A D gene is named only where the DNA matches it firmly. Expanded clones are given a class, and other clones once, few, many or no size at all.

CDR3: CAIKRQNTEAFF
DNA: TGTGCCATCAAAAGACAGAACACTGAAGCTTTCTTT
J: TRBJ1-1
V: TRBV10-3
D: -
size: -

CDR3: CASSSPREGNQPQHF
DNA: TGTGCCAGCAGTTCCCCCAGGGAGGGCAATCAGCCCCAGCATTTT
J: TRBJ1-5
V: TRBV28
D: -
size: -

CDR3: CASSLPGTLNTEAFF
DNA: TGTGCCAGCAGTCTGCCAGGGACTCTGAACACTGAAGCTTTCTTT
J: TRBJ1-1
V: TRBV6-2/TRBV6-3
D: -
size: once

CDR3: CASSWETGTEAFF
DNA: TGCGCCAGCAGCTGGGAGACAGGGACTGAAGCTTTCTTT
J: TRBJ1-1
V: TRBV5-1
D: TRBD1
size: -

CDR3: CASSPMYGPYEQYF
DNA: TGTGCCAGCAGTCCCATGTATGGGCCTTACGAGCAGTACTTC
J: TRBJ2-7
V: TRBV6-5
D: -
size: -

CDR3: CASSPRTGGGTEAFF
DNA: TGTGCCAGCAGTCCCAGGACAGGGGGAGGAACTGAAGCTTTCTTT
J: TRBJ1-1
V: TRBV2
D: TRBD1
size: -

CDR3: CASSQTKGTIEETQYF
DNA: TGCGCCAGCAGCCAGACTAAAGGGACAATAGAAGAGACCCAGTACTTC
J: TRBJ2-5
V: TRBV4-1
D: -
size: once

CDR3: CASSLGGPQPQHF
DNA: TGTGCCAGCAGCTTGGGGGGGCCTCAGCCCCAGCATTTT
J: TRBJ1-5
V: TRBV7-9
D: -
size: -

CDR3: CASSSGQGEAFF
DNA: TGTGCCAGCAGTTCTGGACAGGGTGAAGCTTTCTTT
J: TRBJ1-1
V: TRBV6-5
D: TRBD1
size: once

CDR3: CASSSARVGLSNEKLFF
DNA: TGTGCCAGCAGCTCCGCCAGGGTGGGACTATCTAATGAAAAACTGTTTTTT
J: TRBJ1-4
V: TRBV7-2
D: -
size: -

CDR3: CASSQDGGLVGEAFF
DNA: TGCGCCAGCAGCCAAGATGGGGGTCTGGTCGGTGAAGCTTTCTTT
J: TRBJ1-1
V: TRBV4-3
D: -
size: -

CDR3: CASSRGLAGGPETQYF
DNA: TGTGCCAGCAGCCGAGGACTAGCGGGAGGGCCCGAGACCCAGTACTTC
J: TRBJ2-5
V: TRBV3-1/TRBV3-2
D: TRBD2
size: -

CDR3: CASTSRGGNGVETQYF
DNA: TGTGCCAGCACCTCGAGGGGGGGCAACGGGGTAGAGACCCAGTACTTC
J: TRBJ2-5
V: TRBV4-2
D: -
size: -

CDR3: CASSHPSTDTQYF
DNA: TGTGCCAGCAGCCACCCTTCCACAGATACGCAGTATTTT
J: TRBJ2-3
V: TRBV14
D: -
size: -

CDR3: CASSEGQGPQNIQYF
DNA: TGTGCCAGCAGTGAAGGGCAGGGCCCCCAGAACATTCAGTACTTC
J: TRBJ2-4
V: TRBV25-1
D: -
size: -

CDR3: CASSLGDRGSGNTIYF
DNA: TGTGCCAGCAGTTTAGGTGACAGGGGGTCCGGAAACACCATATATTTT
J: TRBJ1-3
V: TRBV28
D: TRBD1
size: -

CDR3: CASSEGTGMDGYTF
DNA: TGTGCCAGCAGCGAGGGGACCGGGATGGATGGCTACACCTTC
J: TRBJ1-2
V: TRBV9
D: -
size: -

CDR3: CASSPTGGWDTIYF
DNA: TGCGCCAGCAGTCCGACAGGGGGCTGGGACACCATATATTTT
J: TRBJ1-3
V: TRBV10-2
D: TRBD1
size: -

CDR3: CASVNRDRGSRGANVLTF
DNA: TGTGCCAGTGTGAACCGGGACAGGGGTTCGAGAGGGGCCAACGTCCTGACTTTC
J: TRBJ2-6
V: TRBV19
D: TRBD1
size: -

CDR3: CASSQELEGTGGNTEAFF
DNA: TGCGCCAGCAGCCAAGAATTGGAAGGAACAGGCGGGAACACTGAAGCTTTCTTT
J: TRBJ1-1
V: TRBV4-1
D: -
size: few

CDR3: CASSNRGLNQPQHF
DNA: TGTGCCAGTAGTAACAGGGGGCTCAATCAGCCCCAGCATTTT
J: TRBJ1-5
V: TRBV19
D: TRBD1
size: -

CDR3: CASSLVVMGEAFF
DNA: TGTGCCAGCAGCTTAGTCGTCATGGGGGAAGCTTTCTTT
J: TRBJ1-1
V: TRBV7-8
D: -
size: -

CDR3: CASSLLGDRETQYF
DNA: TGTGCCAGCAGCTTACTAGGGGACAGAGAGACCCAGTACTTC
J: TRBJ2-5
V: TRBV11-2
D: TRBD1
size: -

CDR3: CASSVASLSYNEQFF
DNA: TGTGCCAGCAGCGTCGCTAGCCTCTCCTACAATGAGCAGTTCTTC
J: TRBJ2-1
V: TRBV9
D: -
size: -

CDR3: CASSLDSGPLPYF
DNA: TGCGCCAGCAGCCTTGATTCCGGGCCTTTGCCGTACTTC
J: TRBJ2-5
V: TRBV5-1
D: -
size: -

CDR3: CASSPRTGYNSPLHF
DNA: TGTGCCAGCAGCCCCCGAACGGGATATAATTCACCCCTCCACTTT
J: TRBJ1-6
V: TRBV9
D: -
size: -

CDR3: CASEPGGTGSYEQYF
DNA: TGTGCCAGCGAACCAGGTGGGACAGGGTCCTACGAGCAGTACTTC
J: TRBJ2-7
V: TRBV25-1
D: TRBD1
size: -

CDR3: CASSSFLNTEAFF
DNA: TGTGCCAGCAGCTCTTTCTTGAACACTGAAGCTTTCTTT
J: TRBJ1-1
V: TRBV5-6
D: -
size: -